The T cell receptor beta chain described here comes from a study of vaccination effects on CD4 cells after COVID-19. Looking at the study overall: Sequencing in the ViraFEST assay came after antigen-specific CD4+ T cells had been expanded with viral peptide pools, which were used to stimulate PBMC. Whole-study results and caveats: No early post-infection timepoints were available in the study, which also included few convalescent patients.

The protocol was immunoSEQ multiplex PCR, while the TCRdb copy is restricted to in-frame clones and leaves out a portion. The sample contains around 66,000 clones, around 74% of which appear only once. It was after 10 days of culture that CD4+ T cells were isolated. Of the BNT162b2 and mRNA-1273 vaccines, participants received two doses of one or the other. V lost 0 bases to trimming and J lost 4 bases, with 5 bases between them. Germline values: CDR1 SGDLS, CDR2 YYNGEE. There are 13 residues in the CDR3. Points on this clone: The antigen is unknown.

The sample here was CD4+ T cells from PBMCs cultured without peptide, taken after COVID-19 vaccination. The J gene is TRBJ1-3, the V gene TRBV9, with D possibly matching TRBD1 (5 bases). The sequence was obtained from a human donor who received a COVID-19 vaccine. This CDR3 is CASSVGGGNTIYF. For the CDR3, the DNA is TGTGCCAGCAGCGTAGGGGGGGGAAACACCATATATTTT.